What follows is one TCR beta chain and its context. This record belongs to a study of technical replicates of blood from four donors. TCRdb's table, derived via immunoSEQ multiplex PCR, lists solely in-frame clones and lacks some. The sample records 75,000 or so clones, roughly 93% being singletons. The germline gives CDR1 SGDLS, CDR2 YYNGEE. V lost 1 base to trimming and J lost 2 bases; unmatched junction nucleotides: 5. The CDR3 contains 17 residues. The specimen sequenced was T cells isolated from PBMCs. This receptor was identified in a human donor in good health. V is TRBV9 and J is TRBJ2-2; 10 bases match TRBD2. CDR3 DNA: TGTGCCAGCAGCGTACCAGCGGGGGGGACTAACACCGGGGAGCTGTTTTTT. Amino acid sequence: CASSVPAGGTNTGELFF.